These T cell receptor beta chains were read from a single sample in a study of shared clonotypes between healthy human individuals. Produced via immunoSEQ multiplex PCR; TCRdb's table is partial and in-frame only. The sample contains about 2.4 million clones, around nine tenths of which appear only once. Sequenced material: naive CD4+ T cells sorted from blood. The receptors shown here come from a man between 18 and 29 years old in good health. CDR3s include the opening cysteine and the closing phenylalanine or tryptophan. Each record gives: clone size, V gene, D gene, J gene, CDR3 DNA, CDR3 protein. The D gene is left open where the match is weak. The listing skips clone size in some rows; elsewhere it reads once, few, many or a size class.

>once|TRBV19|.|TRBJ2-1
TGTGCCAGTAGGAGCACGGGCAGCTACAATGAGCAGTTCTTC
CASRSTGSYNEQFF
>.|TRBV30|.|TRBJ1-5
TGTGCCTGGAGTGGGGAGACGACACCTAATCAGCCCCAGCATTTT
CAWSGETTPNQPQHF
>.|TRBV27|.|TRBJ2-2
TGTGCCAGCAGTCCACAAAACACCGGGGAGCTGTTTTTT
CASSPQNTGELFF
>.|TRBV21-1|.|TRBJ2-3
TGTGCCAGCAGCAAAACACTAGCCCTGCGCTATAGCACAGATACGCAGTATTTT
CASSKTLALRYSTDTQYF
>once|TRBV7-2|TRBD1|TRBJ2-7
TGTGCCAGCAGCTCACCGGGACAGGGACACGAGCAGTACTTC
CASSSPGQGHEQYF
>.|TRBV6-1|TRBD1|TRBJ1-1
TGTGCCAGCCATTGGACAGGGGACACTGAAGCTTTCTTT
CASHWTGDTEAFF
>.|TRBV10-3|TRBD2|TRBJ2-4
TGTGCCATCAGTGAGTCCCGACTAGCGGCCCCGGGTCAGTACTTC
CAISESRLAAPGQYF
>once|TRBV7-2|TRBD1|TRBJ1-6
TGTGCCAGCACCTCGTCGCAGGGGGCGAAATCACCCCTCCACTTT
CASTSSQGAKSPLHF
>few|TRBV25-1|.|TRBJ1-2
TGTGCCAGCACAAAGCAGGGGAACTATGGCTACACCTTC
CASTKQGNYGYTF
>.|TRBV7-2|.|TRBJ1-4
TGTGCCAGCAGCTTCGACAGCTCTAATGAAAAACTGTTTTTT
CASSFDSSNEKLFF
>.|TRBV6-1|.|TRBJ1-6
TGTGCCAGCAGTGAAGGAGTCGAGTCACCCCTCCACTTT
CASSEGVESPLHF
>.|TRBV11-2|TRBD1|TRBJ1-1
TGTGCCAGCAGCTTTACAGGGGGGGTGAAAAAGACTGAAGCTTTCTTT
CASSFTGGVKKTEAFF
>.|TRBV19|TRBD1|TRBJ1-4
TGTGCCAGTACCCTGACAGGGGAGGTTGAAAAACTGTTTTTT
CASTLTGEVEKLFF
>.|TRBV5-1|.|TRBJ2-7
TGCGCCAGCAGCTTGGCCGCCCCTGCACAGCGGCTCTTCTCCTACGAGCAGTACTTC
CASSLAAPAQRLFSYEQYF
>once|TRBV9|TRBD1|TRBJ2-7
TGTGCCAGCAGCCTGTCAGGGGGTGTCTACGAGCAGTACTTC
CASSLSGGVYEQYF
>.|TRBV28|.|TRBJ1-2
TGTGCCAGCAGTACCTCGGGAGGATCTAACTATGGCTACACCTTC
CASSTSGGSNYGYTF